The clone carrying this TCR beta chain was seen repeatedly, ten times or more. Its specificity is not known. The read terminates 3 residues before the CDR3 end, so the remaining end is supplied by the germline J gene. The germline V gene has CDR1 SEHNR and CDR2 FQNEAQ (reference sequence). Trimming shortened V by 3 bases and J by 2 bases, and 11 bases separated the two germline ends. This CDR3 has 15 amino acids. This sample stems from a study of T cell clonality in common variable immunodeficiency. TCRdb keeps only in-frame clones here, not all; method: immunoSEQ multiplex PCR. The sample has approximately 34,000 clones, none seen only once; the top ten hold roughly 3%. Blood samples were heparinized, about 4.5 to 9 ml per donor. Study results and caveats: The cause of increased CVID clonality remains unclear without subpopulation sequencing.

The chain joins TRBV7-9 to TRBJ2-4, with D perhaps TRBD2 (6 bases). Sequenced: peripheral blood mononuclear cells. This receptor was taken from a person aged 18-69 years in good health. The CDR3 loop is CASSFRGGPKNIQYF. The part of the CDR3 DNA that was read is TGTGCCAGCAGCTTTAGAGGAGGGCCCAAAAACATT.